These T cell receptor beta chains were read from a single sample in a study of blood T cell repertoires in COVID-19. This table comes from immunoSEQ multiplex PCR, and its TCRdb copy is limited to in-frame clones, with some not included. The sample comprises about 59,000 clones, approximately 80% of which are singletons, and 5.5% to 7.5% rests with the top ten. What was sequenced was peripheral blood. These receptors were obtained from a man in his sixties with acute or convalescent COVID-19. CDR3s include the opening cysteine and the closing phenylalanine or tryptophan. A D gene is named only where the DNA matches it firmly. Clone sizes are given selectively: once, few, many, or a class where the clone is expanded.

cdr3_aa cdr3_nt j_call clone_size v_call d_call
CASRSGQGRTGSPLHF TGTGCCAGCAGGTCGGGACAGGGACGGACCGGTTCACCCCTCCACTTT TRBJ1-6 . TRBV9 TRBD1
CASSPPGEEAQYF TGTGCCAGCTCACCGCCGGGGGAGGAAGCCCAGTACTTC TRBJ2-5 few TRBV18 .
CASSELRQGHGTEAFF TGTGCCAGCAGTGAACTTCGACAGGGTCATGGAACTGAAGCTTTCTTT TRBJ1-1 . TRBV2 TRBD1
CASSFGQGHEQFF TGTGCCAGCAGTTTTGGACAGGGACATGAGCAGTTCTTC TRBJ2-1 . TRBV6-2/TRBV6-3 TRBD1
CASSAQGNYGYTF TGTGCCAGTAGTGCTCAGGGAAACTATGGCTACACCTTC TRBJ1-2 . TRBV19 .
CASSLKGGQPQHF TGTGCCAGCAGCTTAAAAGGGGGCCAGCCCCAGCATTTT TRBJ1-5 . TRBV7-3 TRBD1
CASSWDRGANTGELFF TGTGCCAGCAGCTGGGACAGGGGGGCGAACACCGGGGAGCTGTTTTTT TRBJ2-2 once TRBV5-6 TRBD1
CASTLGGANTGELFF TGTGCCAGCACCCTAGGGGGGGCTAACACCGGGGAGCTGTTTTTT TRBJ2-2 . TRBV7-3 .
CASSYSARGSNQPQHF TGTGCCAGCAGTTACTCGGCCAGGGGAAGCAATCAGCCCCAGCATTTT TRBJ1-5 . TRBV6-6 .
CASSAGTSSTDTQYF TGTGCCAGCAGCGCCGGGACTTCTAGCACAGATACGCAGTATTTT TRBJ2-3 once TRBV11-3 .
CASSRRQGYNEKLFF TGTGCCAGCAGCCGAAGACAGGGTTATAATGAAAAACTGTTTTTT TRBJ1-4 once TRBV7-8 TRBD1
CASSEATANYGYTF TGTGCCAGCAGTGAAGCCACAGCTAACTATGGCTACACCTTC TRBJ1-2 . TRBV6-1 .
CASSLPGQGNYGYTF TGTGCCAGCAGCCTTCCCGGACAGGGAAACTATGGCTACACCTTC TRBJ1-2 few TRBV14 TRBD1
CASSSPVQETQYF TGTGCCAGCAGCTCTCCCGTACAAGAGACCCAGTACTTC TRBJ2-5 . TRBV7-2 .
CASSESKGAHTEAFF TGTGCCAGCAGTGAATCGAAGGGGGCGCATACTGAAGCTTTCTTT TRBJ1-1 . TRBV25-1 TRBD1
CASSRDYSGWEQYF TGTGCCAGCAGTCGGGACTATTCGGGGTGGGAGCAGTACTTC TRBJ2-7 . TRBV6-5 TRBD2
CASSLPKWTGSSNQPQHF TGTGCCAGTAGCCTCCCTAAATGGACAGGGAGCAGCAATCAGCCCCAGCATTTT TRBJ1-5 . TRBV19 TRBD1
CASSPPSSSNTEAFF TGTGCCAGCTCACCACCGTCCTCTTCGAACACTGAAGCTTTCTTT TRBJ1-1 . TRBV18 .
CASSERVDSGNTIYF TGTGCCAGCAGTGAACGGGTCGACTCTGGAAACACCATATATTTT TRBJ1-3 . TRBV6-1 .
CASSLATTYSYEQYF TGTGCCAGCAGCTTGGCTACGACTTACTCCTACGAGCAGTACTTC TRBJ2-7 . TRBV5-4 .
CASSFRETQYF TGTGCCAGCAGCTTTAGAGAGACCCAGTACTTC TRBJ2-5 . TRBV5-8 .
CASSPTSVSNEKLFF TGCGCCAGCAGCCCAACGAGTGTATCTAATGAAAAACTGTTTTTT TRBJ1-4 . TRBV5-1 .
CASSAGTQSF TGTGCCAGCTCTGCCGGGACACAAAGCTTC TRBJ1-2 . TRBV28 .
CASSSRDRGAQPQHF TGTGCCAGCAGCTCCAGGGACAGGGGGGCTCAGCCCCAGCATTTT TRBJ1-5 . TRBV6-5 TRBD1
CASSLALTGLYNSPLHF TGTGCCAGCAGCTTGGCCCTGACAGGGCTTTATAATTCACCCCTCCACTTT TRBJ1-6 . TRBV5-6 TRBD1
CAAMPGLAGGHNEQFF TGTGCCGCAATGCCGGGACTAGCGGGGGGGCACAATGAGCAGTTCTTC TRBJ2-1 . TRBV10-3 TRBD2
CASSGSGQSGEKLFF TGTGCCAGCAGCGGGTCGGGACAATCGGGGGAAAAACTGTTTTTT TRBJ1-4 . TRBV9 .
CASSPPGGHGYTF TGTGCCAGCTCACCCCCAGGGGGGCATGGCTACACCTTC TRBJ1-2 . TRBV18 TRBD1
CASRGGSNTEAFF TGTGCCAGTCGAGGGGGCTCCAACACTGAAGCTTTCTTT TRBJ1-1 . TRBV19 TRBD1
CASRRAENTEAFF TGTGCCAGCAGACGTGCGGAGAACACTGAAGCTTTCTTT TRBJ1-1 . TRBV7-8 .
CASSRSSYNEQFF TGTGCCAGCAGCCGGAGCTCCTACAATGAGCAGTTCTTC TRBJ2-1 . TRBV3-1/TRBV3-2 .
CASSPSGAAASGANVLTF TGTGCCAGCAGCCCTAGTGGGGCCGCTGCGTCTGGGGCCAACGTCCTGACTTTC TRBJ2-6 few TRBV9 .
CASSINRGSNQPQHF TGTGCCAGTAGTATAAACAGGGGTAGCAATCAGCCCCAGCATTTT TRBJ1-5 once TRBV19 TRBD1
CASRRTQGSSPLHF TGTGCCAGCAGGAGGACTCAGGGGAGTTCACCCCTCCACTTT TRBJ1-6 . TRBV28 .
CASSGSTIYF TGTGCCAGCTCGGGGAGCACCATATATTTT TRBJ1-3 few TRBV18 .
CSGGHRRGTEAFF TGCAGCGGGGGACATCGGAGGGGCACTGAAGCTTTCTTT TRBJ1-1 . TRBV29-1 .
CATSDLEVFGNQPQHF TGTGCCACCAGTGATTTGGAGGTGTTTGGCAATCAGCCCCAGCATTTT TRBJ1-5 . TRBV24-1 .
CSVTEGADTQYF TGCAGCGTTACCGAAGGGGCCGATACGCAGTATTTT TRBJ2-3 few TRBV29-1 .
CASSKDSYNEQFF TGTGCCAGTAGTAAGGACAGCTACAATGAGCAGTTCTTC TRBJ2-1 . TRBV19 .
CASTPGMTEAFF TGTGCCAGCACCCCAGGGATGACTGAAGCTTTCTTT TRBJ1-1 . TRBV2 .
CASSQGPGWAGELFF TGTGCCAGCAGCCAAGGCCCAGGTTGGGCCGGGGAGCTGTTTTTT TRBJ2-2 once TRBV3-1/TRBV3-2 .
CASSLGTEETQYF TGTGCCAGCAGCTTAGGCACAGAAGAGACCCAGTACTTC TRBJ2-5 few TRBV7-3 .
CASSQAPSTGVKYNEQFF TGTGCCAGCAGCCAAGCACCTTCGACAGGGGTTAAGTACAATGAGCAGTTCTTC TRBJ2-1 . TRBV3-1/TRBV3-2 TRBD1